This T cell receptor beta chain was observed in a study of early T cells in non-severe SARS-CoV-2 infection. Study in general: Chains were unpaired, as sequencing was done on bulk RNA from unsorted whole blood.

About this clonotype itself: The target antigen is unknown.

This CDR3 spans 11 amino acids. The V and J ends lost 7 bases and 4 bases respectively, with 7 bases between them. Germline assignment: CDR1 SQVTM and CDR2 ANQGSEA. Study results and limitations: Matching against VDJdb likely underestimated virus-specific expansions, favoring anti-spike CD8.

Separate cDNA molecules each had unique molecular identifiers attached to them. One entry per CDR3 protein results from TCRdb running MiXCR on the 5' RACE reads. In the table there are some 54,000 distinct CDR3 sequences, more than 8.5% of which are singletons. The TCR sequence derives from an adult who was a healthcare worker with PCR-confirmed SARS-CoV-2 infection or an uninfected control (not recorded which). This chain uses TRBV29-1 with TRBJ1-4; D is unresolved. Sequencing was done on a sample of whole blood. This CDR3 reads CSGAYNEKLFF. CDR3 coding DNA: TGCAGCGGGGCCTATAATGAAAAACTGTTTTTT.